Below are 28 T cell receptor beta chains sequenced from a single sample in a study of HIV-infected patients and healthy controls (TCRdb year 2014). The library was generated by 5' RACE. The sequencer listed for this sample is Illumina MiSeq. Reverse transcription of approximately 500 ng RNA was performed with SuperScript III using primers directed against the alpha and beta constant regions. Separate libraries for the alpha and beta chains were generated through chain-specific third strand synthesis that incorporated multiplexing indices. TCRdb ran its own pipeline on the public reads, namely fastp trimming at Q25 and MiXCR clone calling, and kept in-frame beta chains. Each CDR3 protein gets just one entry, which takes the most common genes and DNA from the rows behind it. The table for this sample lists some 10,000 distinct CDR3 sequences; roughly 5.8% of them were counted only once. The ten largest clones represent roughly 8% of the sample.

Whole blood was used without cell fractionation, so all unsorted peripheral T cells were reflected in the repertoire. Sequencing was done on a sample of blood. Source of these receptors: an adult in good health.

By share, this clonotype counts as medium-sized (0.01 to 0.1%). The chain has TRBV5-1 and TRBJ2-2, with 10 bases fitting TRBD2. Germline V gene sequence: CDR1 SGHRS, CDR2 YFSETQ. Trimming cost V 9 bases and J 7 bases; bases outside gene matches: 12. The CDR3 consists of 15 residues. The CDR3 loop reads CATASLAGVSGELFF. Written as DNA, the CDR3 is TGCGCCACGGCGTCGCTAGCGGGAGTCAGCGGGGAGCTGTTTTTT.

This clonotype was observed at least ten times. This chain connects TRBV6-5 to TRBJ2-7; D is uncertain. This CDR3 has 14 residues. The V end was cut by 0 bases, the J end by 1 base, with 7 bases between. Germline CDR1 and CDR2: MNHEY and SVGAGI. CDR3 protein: CASSYSGTSYEQYF. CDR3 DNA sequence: TGTGCCAGCAGTTACTCGGGCACATCCTACGAGCAGTACTTC.

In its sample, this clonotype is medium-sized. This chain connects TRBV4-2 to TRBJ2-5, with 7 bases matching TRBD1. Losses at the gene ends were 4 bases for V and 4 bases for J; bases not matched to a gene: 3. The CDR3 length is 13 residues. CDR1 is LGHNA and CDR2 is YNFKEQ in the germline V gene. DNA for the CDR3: TGTGCCAGCAGCCGGGCAGGGGGAGAGACCCAGTACTTC. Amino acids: CASSRAGGETQYF.

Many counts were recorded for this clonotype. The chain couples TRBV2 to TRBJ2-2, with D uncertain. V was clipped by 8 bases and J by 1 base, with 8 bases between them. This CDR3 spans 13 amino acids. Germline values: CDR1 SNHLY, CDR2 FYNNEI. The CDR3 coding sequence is TGTGCCAGCGTATGGGGGAACACCGGGGAGCTGTTTTTT. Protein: CASVWGNTGELFF. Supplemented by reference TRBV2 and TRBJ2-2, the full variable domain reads EPEVTQTPSHQVTQMGQEVILRCVPISNHLYFYWYRQILGQKVEFLVSFYNNEISEKSEIFDDQFSVERPDGSNFTLKIRSTKLEDSAMYFCASVWGNTGELFFGEGSRLTVL.

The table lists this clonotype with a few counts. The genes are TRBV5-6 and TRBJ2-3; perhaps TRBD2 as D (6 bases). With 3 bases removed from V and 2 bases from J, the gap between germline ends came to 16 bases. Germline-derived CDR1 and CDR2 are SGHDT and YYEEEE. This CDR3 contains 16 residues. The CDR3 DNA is TGTGCCAGCAGCTCGGACGCGGGGCTATACACAGATACGCAGTATTTT. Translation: CASSSDAGLYTDTQYF.

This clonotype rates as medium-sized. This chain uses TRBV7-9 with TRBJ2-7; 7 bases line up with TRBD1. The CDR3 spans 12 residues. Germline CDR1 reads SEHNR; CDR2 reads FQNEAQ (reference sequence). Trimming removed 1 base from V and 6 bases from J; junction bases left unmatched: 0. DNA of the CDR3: TGTGCCAGCAGCTTAGAGGGGGCCGAGCAGTACTTC. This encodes CASSLEGAEQYF. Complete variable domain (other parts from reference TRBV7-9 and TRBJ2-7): DTGVSQNPRHKITKRGQNVTFRCDPISEHNRLYWYRQTLGQGPEFLTYFQNEAQLEKSRLLSDRFSAERPKGSFSTLEIQRTEQGDSAMYLCASSLEGAEQYFGPGTRLTVT.

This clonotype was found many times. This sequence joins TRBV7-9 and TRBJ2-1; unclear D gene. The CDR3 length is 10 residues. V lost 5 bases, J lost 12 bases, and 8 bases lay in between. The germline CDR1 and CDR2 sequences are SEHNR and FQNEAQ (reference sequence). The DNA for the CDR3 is TGTGCCAGCAGCCCCATCGGGCAGTTCTTC. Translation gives CASSPIGQFF.

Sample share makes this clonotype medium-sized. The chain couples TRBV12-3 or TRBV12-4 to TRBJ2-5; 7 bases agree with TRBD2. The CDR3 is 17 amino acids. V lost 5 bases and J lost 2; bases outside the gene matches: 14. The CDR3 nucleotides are TGTGCCAGCAGTAACCTCGTTTCCGGGACTACTCAAGAGACCCAGTACTTC. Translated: CASSNLVSGTTQETQYF.

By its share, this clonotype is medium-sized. DNA of the CDR3: TGTGCCAGCTCACCCCGGACAGACTCTGGGGCCAACGTCCTGACTTTC. As protein: CASSPRTDSGANVLTF. J is TRBJ2-6 and V is TRBV18, with D perhaps TRBD1 (6 bases). Trimming left V 3 bases short and J 0 bases short, with 9 bases between. The CDR3 extends over 16 amino acids. CDR1 and CDR2 (germline): KGHSH, LQKENI.

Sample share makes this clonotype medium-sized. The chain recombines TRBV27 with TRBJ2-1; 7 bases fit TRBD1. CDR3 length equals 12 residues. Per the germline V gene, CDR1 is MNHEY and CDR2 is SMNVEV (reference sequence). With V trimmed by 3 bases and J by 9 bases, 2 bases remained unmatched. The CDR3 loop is CASSFRGTEQFF. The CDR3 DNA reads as TGTGCCAGCAGTTTCAGGGGGACTGAGCAGTTCTTC.

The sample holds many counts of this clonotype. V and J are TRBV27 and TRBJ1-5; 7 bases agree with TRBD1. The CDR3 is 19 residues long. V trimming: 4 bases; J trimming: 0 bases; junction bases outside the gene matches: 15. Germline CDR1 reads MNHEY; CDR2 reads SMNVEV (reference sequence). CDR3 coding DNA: TGTGCCAGCAGTTCGGTTTATCGTGAGACAGGGTATAGCAATCAGCCCCAGCATTTT. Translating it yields CASSSVYRETGYSNQPQHF.

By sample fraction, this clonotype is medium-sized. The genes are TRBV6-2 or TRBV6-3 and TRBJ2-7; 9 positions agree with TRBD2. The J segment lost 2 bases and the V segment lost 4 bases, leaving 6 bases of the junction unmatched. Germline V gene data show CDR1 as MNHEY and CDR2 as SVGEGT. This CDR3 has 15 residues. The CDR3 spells CASSLGGREAYEQYF. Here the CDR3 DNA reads TGTGCCAGCAGTTTGGGCGGGAGGGAGGCCTACGAGCAGTACTTC.

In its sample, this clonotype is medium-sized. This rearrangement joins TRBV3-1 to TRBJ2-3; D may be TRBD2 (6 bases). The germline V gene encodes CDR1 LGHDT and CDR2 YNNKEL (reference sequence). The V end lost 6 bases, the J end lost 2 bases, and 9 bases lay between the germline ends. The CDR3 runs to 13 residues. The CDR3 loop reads CASRDYSTDTQYF. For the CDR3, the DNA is TGTGCCAGCAGGGACTATTCCACAGATACGCAGTATTTT.

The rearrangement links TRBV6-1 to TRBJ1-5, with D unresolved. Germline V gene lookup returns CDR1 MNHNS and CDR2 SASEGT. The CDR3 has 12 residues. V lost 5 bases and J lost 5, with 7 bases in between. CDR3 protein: CASSLLHQPQHF. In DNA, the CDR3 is TGTGCCAGCAGTCTGCTCCATCAGCCCCAGCATTTT.

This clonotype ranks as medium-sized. CDR3 in amino acids: CSARLADSYNEQFF. CDR3 in DNA: TGCAGTGCTAGACTAGCGGACTCCTACAATGAGCAGTTCTTC. This chain links TRBV20-1 with TRBJ2-1, with 7 nucleotides matching TRBD2. This CDR3 spans 14 amino acids. Germline V gene lookup returns CDR1 DFQATT and CDR2 SNEGSKA (reference sequence). V trimming: 2 bases; J trimming: 0 bases; junction bases outside the gene matches: 1.

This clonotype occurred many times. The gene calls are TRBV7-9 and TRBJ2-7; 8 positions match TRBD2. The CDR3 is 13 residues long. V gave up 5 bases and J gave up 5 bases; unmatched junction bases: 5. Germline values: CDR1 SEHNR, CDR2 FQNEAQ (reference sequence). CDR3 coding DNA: TGTGCCAGCAGCCCCGGACTAGCAGACGAGCAGTACTTC. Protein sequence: CASSPGLADEQYF.

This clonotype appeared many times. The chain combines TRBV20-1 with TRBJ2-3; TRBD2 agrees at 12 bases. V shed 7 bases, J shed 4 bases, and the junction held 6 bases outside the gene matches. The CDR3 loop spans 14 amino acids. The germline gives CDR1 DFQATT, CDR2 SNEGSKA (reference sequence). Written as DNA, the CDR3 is TGCAGTGTACTAGCGGGAGGAGGTCCAGATACGCAGTATTTT. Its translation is CSVLAGGGPDTQYF.

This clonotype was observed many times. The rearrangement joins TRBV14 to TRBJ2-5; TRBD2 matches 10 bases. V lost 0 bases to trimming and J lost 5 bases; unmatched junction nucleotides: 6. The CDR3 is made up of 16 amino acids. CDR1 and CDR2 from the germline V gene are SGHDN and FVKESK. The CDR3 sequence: CASSQDRLAGVETQYF. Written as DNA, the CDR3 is TGTGCCAGCAGCCAAGATCGGCTAGCGGGAGTTGAGACCCAGTACTTC.

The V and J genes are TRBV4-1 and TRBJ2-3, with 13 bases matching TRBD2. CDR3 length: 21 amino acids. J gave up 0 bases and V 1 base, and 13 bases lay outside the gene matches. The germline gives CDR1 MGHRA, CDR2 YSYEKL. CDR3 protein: CASSQVPPGTSGDRSTDTQYF. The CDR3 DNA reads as TGCGCCAGCAGCCAAGTTCCACCCGGGACTAGCGGGGACCGCAGCACAGATACGCAGTATTTT.

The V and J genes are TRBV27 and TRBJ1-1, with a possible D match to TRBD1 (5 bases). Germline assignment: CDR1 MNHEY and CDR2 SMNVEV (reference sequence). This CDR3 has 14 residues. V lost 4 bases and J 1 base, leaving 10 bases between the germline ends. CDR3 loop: CASSSGFENTEAFF. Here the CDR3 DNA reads TGTGCCAGCAGTTCAGGGTTCGAGAACACTGAAGCTTTCTTT.

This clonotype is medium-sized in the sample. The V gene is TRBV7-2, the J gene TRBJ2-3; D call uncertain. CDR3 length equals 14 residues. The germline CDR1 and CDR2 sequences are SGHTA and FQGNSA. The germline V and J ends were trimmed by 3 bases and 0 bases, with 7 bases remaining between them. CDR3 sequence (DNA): TGTGCCAGCAGCTTTACACCAAGCACAGATACGCAGTATTTT. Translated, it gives CASSFTPSTDTQYF.

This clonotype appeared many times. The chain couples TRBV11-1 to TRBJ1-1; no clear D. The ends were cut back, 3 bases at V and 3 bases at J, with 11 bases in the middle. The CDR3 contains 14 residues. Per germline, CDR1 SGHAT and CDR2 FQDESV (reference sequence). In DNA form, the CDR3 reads TGTGCCAGCAGCTTCGAGGGCCTGGACACTGAAGCTTTCTTT. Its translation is CASSFEGLDTEAFF.

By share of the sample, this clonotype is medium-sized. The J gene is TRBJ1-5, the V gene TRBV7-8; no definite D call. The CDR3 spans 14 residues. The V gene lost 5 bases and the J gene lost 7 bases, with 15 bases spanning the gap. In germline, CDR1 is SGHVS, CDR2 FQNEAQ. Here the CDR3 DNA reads TGTGCCAGCAGCCCCGAAGTGGTTCCCCAGCCCCAGCATTTT. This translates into CASSPEVVPQPQHF.

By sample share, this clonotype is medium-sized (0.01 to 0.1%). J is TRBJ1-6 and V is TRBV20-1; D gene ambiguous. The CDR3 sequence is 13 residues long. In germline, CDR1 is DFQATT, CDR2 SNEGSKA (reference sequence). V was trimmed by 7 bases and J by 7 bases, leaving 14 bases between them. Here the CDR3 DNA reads TGCAGTGGGAGATCAGACCGGAATTCACCCCTCCACTTT. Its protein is CSGRSDRNSPLHF.

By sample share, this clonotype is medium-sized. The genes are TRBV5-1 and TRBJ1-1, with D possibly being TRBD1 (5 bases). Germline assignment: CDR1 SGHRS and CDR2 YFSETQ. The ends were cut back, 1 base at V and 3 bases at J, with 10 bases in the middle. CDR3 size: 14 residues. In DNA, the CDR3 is TGCGCCAGCAGCTTGAACGCGGGGGACACTGAAGCTTTCTTT. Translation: CASSLNAGDTEAFF. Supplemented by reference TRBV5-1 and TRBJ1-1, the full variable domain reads KAGVTQTPRYLIKTRGQQVTLSCSPISGHRSVSWYQQTPGQGLQFLFEYFSETQRNKGNFPGRFSGRQFSNSRSEMNVSTLELGDSALYLCASSLNAGDTEAFFGQGTRLTVV.

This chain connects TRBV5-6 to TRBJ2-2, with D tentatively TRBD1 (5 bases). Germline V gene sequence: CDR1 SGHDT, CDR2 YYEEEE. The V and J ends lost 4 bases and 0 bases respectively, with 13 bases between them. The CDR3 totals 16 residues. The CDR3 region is CASSHWGKANTGELFF. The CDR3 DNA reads TGTGCCAGCAGCCACTGGGGCAAGGCGAACACCGGGGAGCTGTTTTTT.

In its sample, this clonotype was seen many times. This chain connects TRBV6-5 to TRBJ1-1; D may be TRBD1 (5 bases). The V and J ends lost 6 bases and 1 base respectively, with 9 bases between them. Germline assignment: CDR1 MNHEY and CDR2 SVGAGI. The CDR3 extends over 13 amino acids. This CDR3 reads CASRGAANTEAFF. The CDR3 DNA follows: TGTGCCAGCAGAGGGGCCGCGAACACTGAAGCTTTCTTT.

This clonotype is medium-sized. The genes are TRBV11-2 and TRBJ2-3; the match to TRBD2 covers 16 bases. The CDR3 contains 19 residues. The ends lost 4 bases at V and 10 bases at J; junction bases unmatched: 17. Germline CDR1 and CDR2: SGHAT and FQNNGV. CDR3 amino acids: CASSSHSGLAGGPGKAQYF. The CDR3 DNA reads TGTGCCAGCAGCTCCCATTCGGGACTAGCGGGAGGGCCTGGGAAGGCGCAGTATTTT.